This T cell receptor beta chain was obtained from a study of vaccination and CD4 T cells after COVID-19. Turning to the study itself: It was a median around 100 days after diagnosis, with a range of 35 to 161, that post-COVID samples were drawn. SARS-CoV-2, HCoV-NL63, HCoV-OC43 and HCoV-229E supplied the overlapping spike peptides used to stimulate cells.

Noted treatment: roughly 10-day PBMC culture with coronavirus spike peptide pools or control peptides (ViraFEST assay). This CDR3 has 14 residues. Germline CDR1 SGHNT, CDR2 YYREEE (reference sequence). J gave up 3 bases and V 4 bases, and 5 bases lay outside the gene matches. A word on this clonotype: As yet, its antigen is unknown.

Oncomine TCR Beta short-read sequencing was applied to DNA from cultured CD4+ T cells. TCRdb used MiXCR to reprocess the PCR reads, holding one entry per CDR3 protein. The data hold roughly 16,000 distinct CDR3 sequences, with nearly 40% observed a single time. The sample consisted of CD4+ T cells from blood, cultured in vitro. The chain carries TRBV5-4 and TRBJ2-7; 9 bases line up with TRBD2. This sequence originates from a human donor who had recovered from COVID-19. DNA of the CDR3: TGTGCCAGCAGCGCCAAGACTAGCGGCTACGAGCAGTACTTC. Translation gives CASSAKTSGYEQYF.